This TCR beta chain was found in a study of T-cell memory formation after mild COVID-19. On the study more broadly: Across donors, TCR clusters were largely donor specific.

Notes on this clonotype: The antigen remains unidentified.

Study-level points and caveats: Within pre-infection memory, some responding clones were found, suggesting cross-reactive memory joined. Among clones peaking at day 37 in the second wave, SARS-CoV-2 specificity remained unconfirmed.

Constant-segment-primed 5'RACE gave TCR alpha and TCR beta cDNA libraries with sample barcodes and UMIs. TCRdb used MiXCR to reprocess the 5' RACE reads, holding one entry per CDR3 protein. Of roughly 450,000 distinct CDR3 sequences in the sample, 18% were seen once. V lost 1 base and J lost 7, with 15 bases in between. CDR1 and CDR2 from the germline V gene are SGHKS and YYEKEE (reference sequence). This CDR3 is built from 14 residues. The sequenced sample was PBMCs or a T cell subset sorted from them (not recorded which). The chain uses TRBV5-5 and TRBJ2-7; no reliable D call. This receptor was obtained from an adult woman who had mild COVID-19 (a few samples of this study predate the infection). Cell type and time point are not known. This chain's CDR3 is CASSLFGSPWEQYF. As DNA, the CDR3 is TGTGCCAGCAGCTTGTTCGGCAGCCCCTGGGAGCAGTACTTC.